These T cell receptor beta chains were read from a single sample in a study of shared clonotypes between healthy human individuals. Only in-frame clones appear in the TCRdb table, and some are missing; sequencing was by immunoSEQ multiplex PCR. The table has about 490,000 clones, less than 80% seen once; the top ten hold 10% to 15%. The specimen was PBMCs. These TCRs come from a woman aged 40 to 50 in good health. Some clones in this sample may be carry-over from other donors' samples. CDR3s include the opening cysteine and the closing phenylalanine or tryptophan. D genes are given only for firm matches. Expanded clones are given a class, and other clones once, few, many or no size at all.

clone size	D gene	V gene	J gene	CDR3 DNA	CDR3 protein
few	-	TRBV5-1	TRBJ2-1	TGCGCCAGCAGTTTGGATGGCGATGAGCAGTTCTTC	CASSLDGDEQFF
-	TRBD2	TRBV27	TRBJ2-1	TGTGCCAGCAGAACAGGACTAGCGGAAACCTACAATGAGCAGTTCTTC	CASRTGLAETYNEQFF
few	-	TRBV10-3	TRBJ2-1	TGTGCCATCAGTCGTTGGGGGCAGGAATACAATGAGCAGTTCTTC	CAISRWGQEYNEQFF
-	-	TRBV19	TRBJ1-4	TGTGCCAGTTCGGCGGGGGGTCTGCGGGCCGAAGATAGGGAAAAACTGTTTTTT	CASSAGGLRAEDREKLFF
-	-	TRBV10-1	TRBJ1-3	TGCGCCAGGAACCTCAGGGTAGACCCACAAGTCGACTCTGGAAACACCATATATTTT	CARNLRVDPQVDSGNTIYF
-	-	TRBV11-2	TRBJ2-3	TGTGCCAGCGGGGAGGGGGGCGCAGATACGCAGTATTTT	CASGEGGADTQYF
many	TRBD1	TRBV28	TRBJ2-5	TGTGCCAGCAGTTTACTCACGGACAGGGGGCAAGAGACCCAGTACTTC	CASSLLTDRGQETQYF
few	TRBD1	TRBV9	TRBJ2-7	TGTGCCAGCAGCCCTGGGACAGGGGGCCGCTACGAGCAGTACTTC	CASSPGTGGRYEQYF
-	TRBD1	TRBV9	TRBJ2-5	TGTGCCAGCAGCGTAGAGGACCGGGACAGGACCCAGTACTTC	CASSVEDRDRTQYF
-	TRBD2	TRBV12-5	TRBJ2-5	TGTGCTAGTGGTTTAGGAGCGGGAGAGGCAGAGACCCAGTACTTC	CASGLGAGEAETQYF
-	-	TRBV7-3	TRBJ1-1	TGTGCCAGCAGGCCCGGACTGAGCATGAACACTGAAGCTTTCTTT	CASRPGLSMNTEAFF
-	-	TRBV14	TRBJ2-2	TGTGCCAGCAGCCAAGATCGGACCGGGGAGCTGTTTTTT	CASSQDRTGELFF
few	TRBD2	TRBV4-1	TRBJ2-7	TGCGCCAGCAGCCAAGTCGGGACTAGCGGGAGCGAGCAGTACTTC	CASSQVGTSGSEQYF
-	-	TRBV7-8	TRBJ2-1	TGTGCCAGCAGCTTAGCGCTGGGTCTTAGTGGCTACAATGAGCAGTTCTTC	CASSLALGLSGYNEQFF
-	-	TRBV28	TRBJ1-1	TGTGCCAGCAGTTTGCTAAGAACTGAAGCTTTCTTT	CASSLLRTEAFF
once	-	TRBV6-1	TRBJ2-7	TGTGCCAGCAGTGCCGACTCTGATTCCTACGAGCAGTACTTC	CASSADSDSYEQYF
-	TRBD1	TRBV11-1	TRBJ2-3	TGTGCCAGCAGCTTGCTTGAGGGGGCTGATACGCAGTATTTT	CASSLLEGADTQYF
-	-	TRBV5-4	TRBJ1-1	TGTGCCAGCAGCTTCATTTTTGAGACTAACCTTCCAAACACTGAAGCTTTCTTT	CASSFIFETNLPNTEAFF
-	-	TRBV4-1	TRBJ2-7	TGCGCCAGCAGCCAAGCAGAAGGGGTCGCCTACGAGCAGTACTTC	CASSQAEGVAYEQYF
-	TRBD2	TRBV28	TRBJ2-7	TGTGCCAGCAGTTTAGAGGGACTAAACTACGAGCAGTACTTC	CASSLEGLNYEQYF
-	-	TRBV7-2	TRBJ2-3	TGTGCCAGCAGCCCAAATTCCGGCCCGGGGGCGCAGTATTTT	CASSPNSGPGAQYF
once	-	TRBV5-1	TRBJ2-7	TGCGCCAGCAGCCCGGAGTGGAGGGGGCTTTACGAGCAGTACTTC	CASSPEWRGLYEQYF
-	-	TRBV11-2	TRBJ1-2	TGTGCCAGCAGCCCCCTAGGAGGGGTTAACTATGGCTACACCTTC	CASSPLGGVNYGYTF
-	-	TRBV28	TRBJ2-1	TGTGCCAGCAAGGGGATGGGCTCCTACAATGAGCAGTTCTTC	CASKGMGSYNEQFF
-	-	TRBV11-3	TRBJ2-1	TGTGCCAGCAGGGGACCGGGAAATGAGCAGTTCTTC	CASRGPGNEQFF
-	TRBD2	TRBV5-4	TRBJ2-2	TGTGCCAGCAGCTTTGCGGGAGGGGCGAACACCGGGGAGCTGTTTTTT	CASSFAGGANTGELFF
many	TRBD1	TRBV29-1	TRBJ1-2	TGCAGCTCTCGACTGAGGGGGCGCGGGGGCTACACCTTC	CSSRLRGRGGYTF
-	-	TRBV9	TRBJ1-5	TGTGCCAGCAGCCCCCGGGACAATTATCAGCCCCAGCATTTT	CASSPRDNYQPQHF
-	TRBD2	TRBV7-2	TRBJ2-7	TGTGCCAGCAGCTTAGGGGAGGGTTACTCCTACGAGCAGTACTTC	CASSLGEGYSYEQYF
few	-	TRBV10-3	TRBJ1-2	TGTGCCATCACCCCACGGGGCGGGGACTATGGCTACACCTTC	CAITPRGGDYGYTF
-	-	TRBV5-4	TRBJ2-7	TGTGCCAGCAGCTCAGGCCACTCCAGGGAGGAGCAGTACTTC	CASSSGHSREEQYF
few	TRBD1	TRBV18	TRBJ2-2	TGTGCCAGCTCACCACGGGGGACAGGCGCTACCGGGGAGCTGTTTTTT	CASSPRGTGATGELFF
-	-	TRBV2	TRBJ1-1	TGTGCCAGCAGTTACGGGGTCATGAACACTGAAGCTTTCTTT	CASSYGVMNTEAFF
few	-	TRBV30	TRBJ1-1	TGTGCCTGGAGTAAAGACACTAACACTGAAGCTTTCTTT	CAWSKDTNTEAFF
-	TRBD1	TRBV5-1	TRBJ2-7	TGCGCCAGCAGCCAAATGACAGGGTCCGAGCAGTACTTC	CASSQMTGSEQYF
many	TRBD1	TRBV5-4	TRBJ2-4	TGTGCCAGCAGCTTTTGGGACAGGAGAAACATTCAGTACTTC	CASSFWDRRNIQYF
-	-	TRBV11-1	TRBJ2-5	TGTGCCAGCAGCTTAGAGAGGTATGGCGGAGTCATGGAGACCCAGTACTTC	CASSLERYGGVMETQYF
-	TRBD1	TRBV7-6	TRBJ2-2	TGTGCCAGCAAAAGACAGGGCAGCGACACCGGGGAGCTGTTTTTT	CASKRQGSDTGELFF
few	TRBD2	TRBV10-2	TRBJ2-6	TGCGCCAGCAGTGACCGACTAGCGGGCCCTTCTGGGGCCAACGTCCTGACTTTC	CASSDRLAGPSGANVLTF
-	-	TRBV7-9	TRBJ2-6	TGTGCCAGCAGCTTATCCAACTCTGGGGCCAACGTCCTGACTTTC	CASSLSNSGANVLTF
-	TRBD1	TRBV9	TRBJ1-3	TGTGCCAGCAGCGTAGCCCCCTCACAGGGGACAGGGCCGGGAAACACCATATATTTT	CASSVAPSQGTGPGNTIYF
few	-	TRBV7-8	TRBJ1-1	TGTGCCACCCTCCTCTCGCGGGCCCCGAACACTGAAGCTTTCTTT	CATLLSRAPNTEAFF
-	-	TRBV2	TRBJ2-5	TGTGCCAGCAGACGAGTGGGGGGCCAAGAGACCCAGTACTTC	CASRRVGGQETQYF
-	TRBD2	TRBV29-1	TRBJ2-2	TGCAGCGTTGCCCCTAGCGGGTTTCACACCGGGGAGCTGTTTTTT	CSVAPSGFHTGELFF
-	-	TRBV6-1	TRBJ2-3	TGTGCCAGCTTCGAGACGGGACGCACAGATACGCAGTATTTT	CASFETGRTDTQYF
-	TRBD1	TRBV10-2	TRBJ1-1	TGCGCCAGCAGCCCCGGACAGGGTTGGACTGAAGCTTTCTTT	CASSPGQGWTEAFF
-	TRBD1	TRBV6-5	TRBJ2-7	TGTGCCAGCAGTCTACCGGGACAGGGGGTTTACGAGCAGTACTTC	CASSLPGQGVYEQYF
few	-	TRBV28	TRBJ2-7	TGTGCCAGCAGTTTTTCATACTACGAGCAGTACTTC	CASSFSYYEQYF
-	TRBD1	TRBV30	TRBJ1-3	TGTGCCTGGATGGAGGGGGCCGCCTCTGGAAACACCATATATTTT	CAWMEGAASGNTIYF
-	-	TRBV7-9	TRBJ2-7	TGTGCCAGCAGCCTTAACTACGAGCAGTACTTC	CASSLNYEQYF
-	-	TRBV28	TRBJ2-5	TGTGCCAGCAGTTTATTCGGGAAACAAGAGACCCAGTACTTC	CASSLFGKQETQYF
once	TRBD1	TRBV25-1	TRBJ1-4	TGTGCCAGCAGTGATTCCCGACAGGGCGGTGAAAAACTGTTTTTT	CASSDSRQGGEKLFF
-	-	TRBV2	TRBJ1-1	TGTGCCAGCAGTAAGTGGGAGAACACTGAAGCTTTCTTT	CASSKWENTEAFF
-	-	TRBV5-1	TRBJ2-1	TGCGCCAGCAGCTCCGGGGCGGGGAACTACAATGAGCAGTTCTTC	CASSSGAGNYNEQFF
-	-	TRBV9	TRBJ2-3	TGTGCCAGCAGCGTAGGCCCCGAGGGCACAGATACGCAGTATTTT	CASSVGPEGTDTQYF
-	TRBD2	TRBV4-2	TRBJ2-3	TGTGCCAGCAGCCAAGAAGGGGCTAGCGGGAACACAGATACGCAGTATTTT	CASSQEGASGNTDTQYF